This TCR beta chain comes out of a study of blood T cell repertoires in COVID-19. Turning to the study itself: Acute and convalescent COVID-19 specimens originated in the United States, Italy and Spain. Sample material is recorded as cDNA or gDNA derived from T cells, B-cell-depleted T cells, or PBMCs.

CDR3 size: 16 residues. Study processing details: For nucleated cells, counts were estimated from reference gene primer amplification. Using immunoSEQ multiplex PCR, the repertoire was profiled, and TCRdb retains in-frame clones only, with some absent. V and J calls plus clone size are reproduced from that table; the DNA served to infer D and trimming. The sample includes some 97,000 clones, roughly 79% of them seen just once. This clone was detected once. V gene TRBV12-2 combines with J gene TRBJ2-7; the table gives TRBD1 as D, unverified against the DNA. TRBV12-2 is a pseudogene segment. The sample was peripheral blood. This receptor was identified in a woman aged 70 to 79 with acute or convalescent COVID-19. The CDR3 loop is CASRLAQSPLFNEQYV. The CDR3 region has the DNA TGTGCAAGTCGCTTAGCGCAGTCCCCCCTTTTCAACGAGCAGTACGTC.